This entry lists 7 T cell receptor beta chains sequenced from one sample in a study of regulatory T cells in long-lasting Graves disease. This sample's time point: persistent/refractory GD, antithyroid drugs over 5 years with positive TRAb. The TCR library was made from RNA extracted from PBMCs. TCR beta libraries were built with iRepertoire HTBI primers and Arm-PCR of CDR3 regions. TCRdb re-called the multiplex PCR reads through MiXCR, storing one row per CDR3 protein. The sample consists of about 460,000 distinct CDR3 sequences, under 25% of them appearing once. This sample comprised peripheral blood mononuclear cells (PBMCs), obtained when the disease was refractory, from a patient treated with antithyroid drugs. Receptors originate from a female donor with Graves disease.

This clonotype turned up a few times. The chain has TRBV28 and TRBJ1-6, with 12 bases aligning to TRBD1. The CDR3 length is 15 residues. Germline V gene lookup returns CDR1 MDHEN and CDR2 SYDVKM. Trimming at V came to 6 bases and at J to 10 bases, leaving 7 bases not matched to a gene. CDR3 sequence (DNA): TGTGCCAGCAGCACCGGGACAGGGGGCGCCTCACCCCTCCACTTT. Its translation is CASSTGTGGASPLHF.

The V and J genes are TRBV20-1 and TRBJ2-5, with D possibly matching TRBD2 (6 bases). V was cut by 4 bases and J by 1 base, with 16 bases left in between. The length of the CDR3 is 15 residues. From germline, CDR1 is DFQATT and CDR2 SNEGSKA (reference sequence). CDR3 region: CSATHRLDPQETQYF. CDR3 sequence (DNA): TGCAGTGCTACCCACCGACTAGATCCCCAAGAGACCCAGTACTTC.

This clonotype was detected only once. Just one base apart from a much larger clone, this may be a read error. The genes are TRBV7-3 and TRBJ1-1, with unresolved D. The CDR3 runs 13 residues. Germline-derived CDR1 and CDR2 are SGHTA and FQGTGA. The ends were cut back, 5 bases at V and 10 bases at J, with 17 bases in the middle. CDR3 residues: CASSLGIRAGAFF. CDR3 bases: TGTGCCAGCAGCCTGGGGATCCGGGCTGGAGCTTTCTTT. The whole variable domain, remainder taken from reference TRBV7-3 and TRBJ1-1, is GAGVSQTPSNKVTEKGKYVELRCDPISGHTALYWYRQSLGQGPEFLIYFQGTGAADDSGLPNDRFFAVRPEGSVSTLKIQRTERGDSAVYLCASSLGIRAGAFFGQGTRLTVV.

The sample holds many counts of this clonotype. The chain combines TRBV11-2 with TRBJ2-7, with 8 bases that match TRBD1. This CDR3 region has 15 residues. The germline V gene encodes CDR1 SGHAT and CDR2 FQNNGV. V gave up 5 bases and J gave up 7 bases; unmatched junction bases: 13. The CDR3 region is CASSRAWDRKGEQYF. In DNA form, the CDR3 reads TGTGCCAGCAGCAGAGCTTGGGACAGGAAGGGGGAGCAGTACTTC.

This clonotype was seen a few times. The chain employs TRBV5-1 and TRBJ1-4; D is ambiguous. The CDR3 spans 17 residues. Per germline, CDR1 SGHRS and CDR2 YFSETQ. Trimming left V 0 bases short and J 1 base short, with 13 bases between. CDR3 coding DNA: TGCGCCAGCAGCTTGGACCCCCACCATGGAACTAATGAAAAACTGTTTTTT. Translating gives CASSLDPHHGTNEKLFF.

Of note for this clonotype: This may come from a read error, since a much larger clone is one base off. CDR3 residues: CVSTGGEQYF. In DNA, the CDR3 is TGTGTCAGCACGGGGGGGGAGCAGTACTTC. The chain couples TRBV2 to TRBJ2-7; 8 bases match TRBD2. Germline-derived CDR1 and CDR2 are SNHLY and FYNNEI. The CDR3 loop spans 10 amino acids.

In this sample, this clonotype turned up many times. The rearrangement joins TRBV2 to TRBJ2-7; 10 nucleotides align to TRBD2. Germline CDR1 and CDR2: SNHLY and FYNNEI. CDR3 length: 16 amino acids. The V segment lost 4 bases and the J segment 6 bases; nucleotides outside the gene matches: 12. The CDR3 protein is CASSAAGGPLTVEQYF. The CDR3 DNA sequence: TGTGCCAGCAGTGCAGCGGGAGGGCCCTTGACGGTCGAGCAGTACTTC.